This TCR beta chain was profiled in a study of CD8+ T cells in alopecia areata. Treatment here: oral pan-JAK inhibitor, 5-10 mg twice daily. Samples from alopecia areata patients were lesional scalp punch biopsies and peripheral blood. Cell sorting was applied to PBMCs, and CD4+ and CD8+ T cells were collected. Concerning this clone: Its antigen is unknown.

General study findings and limits: Researchers report lesional scalp, most notably alopecia totalis/universalis, outstripped normal scalp in clonality. Many expanded lesional clones stayed in scalp and blood while on tofacitinib.

RNA, once extracted, was reverse transcribed into cDNA for use as the sequencing template. TCRdb's copy holds only in-frame clones and misses some; the assay was immunoSEQ multiplex PCR. The sample includes some 170,000 clones, roughly 63% seen only once; the top ten take 16%. Germline CDR1 is MNHEY and CDR2 is SVGAGI. Deletions cut 2 bases from V and 1 base from J, with 14 bases between. CDR3 length equals 16 residues. This chain uses TRBV6-5 with TRBJ1-1; D is possibly TRBD1 (6 bases). The source of this sequence is a human donor with alopecia areata. The material sequenced was CD4+ T cells sorted from blood, taken at approximately week 55, from a patient treated with tofacitinib. The CDR3 loop reads CASSYTTGTSNTEAFF. The CDR3, as DNA: TGTGCCAGCAGTTACACGACCGGGACATCGAACACTGAAGCTTTCTTT.